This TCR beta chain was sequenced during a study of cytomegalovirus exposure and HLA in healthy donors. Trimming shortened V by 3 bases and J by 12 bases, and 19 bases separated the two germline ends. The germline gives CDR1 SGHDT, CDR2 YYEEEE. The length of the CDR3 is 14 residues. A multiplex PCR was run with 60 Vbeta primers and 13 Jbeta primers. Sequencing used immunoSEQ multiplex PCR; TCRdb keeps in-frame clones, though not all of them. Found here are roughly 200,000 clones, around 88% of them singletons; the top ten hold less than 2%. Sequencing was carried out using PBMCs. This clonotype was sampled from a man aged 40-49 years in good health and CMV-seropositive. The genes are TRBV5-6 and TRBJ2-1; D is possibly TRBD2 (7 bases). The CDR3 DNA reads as TGTGCCAGCAGCTGGGGGGGCCGCCGGTATGGGCAGTTCTTC. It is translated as CASSWGGRRYGQFF.